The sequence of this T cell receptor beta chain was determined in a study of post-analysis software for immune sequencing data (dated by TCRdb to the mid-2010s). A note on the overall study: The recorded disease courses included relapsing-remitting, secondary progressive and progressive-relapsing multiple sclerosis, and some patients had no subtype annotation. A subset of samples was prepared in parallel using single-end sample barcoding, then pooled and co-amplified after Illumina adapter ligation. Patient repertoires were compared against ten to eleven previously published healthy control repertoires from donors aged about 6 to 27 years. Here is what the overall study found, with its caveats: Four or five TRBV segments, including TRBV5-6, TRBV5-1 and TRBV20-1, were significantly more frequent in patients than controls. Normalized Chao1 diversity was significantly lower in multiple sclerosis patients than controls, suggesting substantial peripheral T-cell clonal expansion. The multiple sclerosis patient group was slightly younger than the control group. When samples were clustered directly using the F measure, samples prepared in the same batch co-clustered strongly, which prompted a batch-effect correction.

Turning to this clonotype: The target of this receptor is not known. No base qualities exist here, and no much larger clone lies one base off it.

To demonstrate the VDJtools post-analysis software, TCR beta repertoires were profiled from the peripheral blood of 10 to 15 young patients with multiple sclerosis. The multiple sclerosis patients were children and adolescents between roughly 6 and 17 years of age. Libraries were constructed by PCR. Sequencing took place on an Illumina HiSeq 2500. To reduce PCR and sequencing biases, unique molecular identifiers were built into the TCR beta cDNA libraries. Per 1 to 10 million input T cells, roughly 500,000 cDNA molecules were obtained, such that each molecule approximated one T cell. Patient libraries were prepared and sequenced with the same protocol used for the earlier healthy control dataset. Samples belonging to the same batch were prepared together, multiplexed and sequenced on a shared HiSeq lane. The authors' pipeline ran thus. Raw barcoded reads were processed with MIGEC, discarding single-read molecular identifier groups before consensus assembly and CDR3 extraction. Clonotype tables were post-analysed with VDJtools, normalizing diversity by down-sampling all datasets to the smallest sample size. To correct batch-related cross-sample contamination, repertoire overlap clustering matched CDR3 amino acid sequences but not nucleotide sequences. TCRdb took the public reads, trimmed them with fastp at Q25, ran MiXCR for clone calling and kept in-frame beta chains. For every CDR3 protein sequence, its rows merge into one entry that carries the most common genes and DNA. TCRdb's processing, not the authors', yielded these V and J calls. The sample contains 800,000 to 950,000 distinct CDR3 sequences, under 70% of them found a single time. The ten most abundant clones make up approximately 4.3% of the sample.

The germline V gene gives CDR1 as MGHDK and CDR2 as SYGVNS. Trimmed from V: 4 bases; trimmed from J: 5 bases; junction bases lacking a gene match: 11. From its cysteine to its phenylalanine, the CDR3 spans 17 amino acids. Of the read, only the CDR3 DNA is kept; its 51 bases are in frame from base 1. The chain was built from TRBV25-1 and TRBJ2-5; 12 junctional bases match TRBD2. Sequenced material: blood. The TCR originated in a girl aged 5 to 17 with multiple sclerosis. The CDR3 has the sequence CASSGLGGLAGSETQYF. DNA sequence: TGTGCCAGCAGTGGACTGGGTGGACTAGCGGGGTCTGAGACCCAGTACTTC.